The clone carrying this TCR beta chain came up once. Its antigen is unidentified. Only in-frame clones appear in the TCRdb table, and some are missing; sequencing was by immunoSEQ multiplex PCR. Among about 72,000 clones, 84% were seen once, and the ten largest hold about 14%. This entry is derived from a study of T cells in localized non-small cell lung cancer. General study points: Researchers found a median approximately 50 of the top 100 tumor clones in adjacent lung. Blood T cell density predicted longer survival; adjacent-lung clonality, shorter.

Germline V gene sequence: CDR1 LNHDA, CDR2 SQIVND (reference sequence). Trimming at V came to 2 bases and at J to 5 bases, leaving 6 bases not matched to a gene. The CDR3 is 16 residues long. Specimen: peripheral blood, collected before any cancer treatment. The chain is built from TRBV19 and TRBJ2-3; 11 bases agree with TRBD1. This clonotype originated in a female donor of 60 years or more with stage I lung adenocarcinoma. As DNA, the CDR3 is TGTGCCAGTAGTATATGGACAGGGGGCTCTGGAGATACGCAGTATTTT. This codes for CASSIWTGGSGDTQYF.